The clone carrying this T cell receptor beta chain was found once. What it recognizes is unknown. PCR used 60 Vbeta primers and 13 Jbeta primers. Here immunoSEQ multiplex PCR was the method, and the copy in TCRdb shows in-frame clones only, minus some. This table holds 200,000 to 250,000 clones, 82% found once. The source of the sample is a study of cytomegalovirus exposure and HLA in healthy donors. Germline V CDR1 and CDR2: SGHTA, FQGNSA. V was clipped by 3 bases and J by 1 base, with 12 bases between them. This CDR3 has 15 residues. Broader study findings: In a later analysis, 17,000 or so TCR beta sequences were associated with HLA alleles at 0.05 false discovery rate.

Sequencing used PBMCs. This sequence was found in a woman aged 40 to 50 in good health and CMV-seropositive. This chain uses TRBV7-2 with TRBJ2-5, with a tentative D call TRBD1 (6 bases). CDR3 sequence reads: CASSFSRDTQETQYF. CDR3 bases: TGTGCCAGCAGCTTCTCCAGGGACACCCAAGAGACCCAGTACTTC.